The 9 T cell receptor beta chains in this list originate from one sample, sequenced in a study of tissue T cells after allogeneic stem cell transplantation. Measured with immunoSEQ multiplex PCR; TCRdb has only the in-frame clones, and not every one. The sample includes some 48,000 clones, 65% to 85% seen only once; the top ten take roughly 0.55%. The sequenced sample consisted of sorted cells pooled from one or two spleens. These receptor sequences come from a pool of C57BL/6 mice in good health.

Turning to this clone: Mouse gene names and germline throughout. The CDR3 sequence: CASSMKGGSDYTF. CDR3 DNA (partial): TGTGCCAGCAGTATGAAGGGGGGCTCCGACTACACC. This chain joins TRBV19 and TRBJ1-2; TRBD1 is a possible D gene (6 bases). The sequenced fragment ends 1 residue before the CDR3 boundary, so the rest is inferred from the germline J gene. The V end was cut by 2 bases, the J end by 4 bases, with 9 bases between. This CDR3 spans 13 amino acids. CDR1 FNHDT and CDR2 SITEND come from the germline V gene (reference sequence).

A remark on this clone: Gene names are mouse gene names. CDR3 in amino acids: CAWSPLGVYEQYF. CDR3 bases read: TGTGCCTGGAGTCCCCTGGGGGTTTATGAACAGTAC. The chain recombines TRBV31 with TRBJ2-7, with 7 positions matching TRBD2. The read ends 1 residue early relative to the CDR3; the germline J gene fills the gap. V lost 1 base and J lost 4; bases outside the gene matches: 4. This CDR3 region has 13 residues. CDR1 is GKSSPN, CDR2 SITVG, per germline. Based on the CDR3 plus reference TRBV31 and TRBJ2-7, the full variable domain is AQTIHQWPVAEIKAVGSPLSLGCTIKGKSSPNLYWYWQATGGTLQQLFYSITVGQVESVVQLNLSASRPKDDQFILSTEKLLLSHSGFYLCAWSPLGVYEQYFGPGTRLTVL.

A remark on this clone: Here the gene names and germline are mouse. The read is 1 residue too short to cover the CDR3 end, so that end is filled in from the germline J gene. This chain links TRBV1 with TRBJ1-5, with a tentative D call TRBD1 (6 bases). Germline assignment: CDR1 NSQYPW and CDR2 LRSPGD (reference sequence). With 4 bases removed from V and 3 bases from J, the gap between germline ends came to 10 bases. This CDR3 has 14 residues. CDR3 DNA, as far as it was read: TGCACCTGCAGTGTCAGGGGCGGCAACCAGGCTCCGCTT. Encoded protein: CTCSVRGGNQAPL. The CDR3 in its entirety is CTCSVRGGNQAPLF. Full variable domain (remainder filled in from reference TRBV1 and TRBJ1-5): VTLLEQNPRWRLVPRGQAVNLRCILKNSQYPWMSWYQQDLQKQLQWLFTLRSPGDKEVKSLPGADYLATRVTDTELRLQVANMSQGRTLYCTCSVRGGNQAPLFGEGTRLSVL.

As regards this clone: Gene labels here are mouse ones. The read ends 1 residue early relative to the CDR3; the germline J gene fills the gap. The gene calls are TRBV5 and TRBJ2-4, with 10 nucleotides matching TRBD1. The CDR3 runs to 16 residues. Trimming at V came to 6 bases and at J to 0 bases, leaving 6 bases not matched to a gene. The germline CDR1 and CDR2 sequences are LGHNA and YNLKQL (reference sequence). The sequenced part of the CDR3 DNA is TGTGCCAGCAGATCCGGGACAGGGGATAGTCAAAACACCTTGTAC. This codes for CASRSGTGDSQNTLY. The full CDR3 protein reads CASRSGTGDSQNTLYF.

Only a few counts were recorded for this clone. Gene names denote mouse genes. The read finishes 1 residue shy of the CDR3 end, and the germline J gene is used to complete it. The V and J genes are TRBV1 and TRBJ1-3, with D unclear. There are 14 residues in the CDR3. Trimming shortened V by 1 base and J by 3 bases, and 7 bases separated the two germline ends. Germline V gene lookup returns CDR1 NSQYPW and CDR2 LRSPGD (reference sequence). The covered CDR3 bases are TGCACCTGCAGTGCAGGAGGGCTTGGAAATACGCTCTAT. Translating gives CTCSAGGLGNTLY. The entire CDR3 sequence reads CTCSAGGLGNTLYF. Supplemented by reference TRBV1 and TRBJ1-3, the full variable domain reads VTLLEQNPRWRLVPRGQAVNLRCILKNSQYPWMSWYQQDLQKQLQWLFTLRSPGDKEVKSLPGADYLATRVTDTELRLQVANMSQGRTLYCTCSAGGLGNTLYFGEGSRLIVV.

As concerns this clone: Genes here carry mouse names. The read terminates 1 residue ahead of where the CDR3 ends, so the germline J gene completes it. The J gene is TRBJ1-3, the V gene TRBV16; D might be TRBD1 (5 bases). CDR3 size: 14 residues. V was trimmed by 4 bases and J by 1 base, leaving 8 bases between them. The germline V gene encodes CDR1 SGHSA and CDR2 FRNQAP. The covered CDR3 bases are TGTGCAAGCAGCTCAGACAGATCTGGAAATACGCTCTAT. Protein sequence: CASSSDRSGNTLY. From start to end, the CDR3 is CASSSDRSGNTLYF.

Points on this clone: The genes and germline here are from mouse. The part of the CDR3 DNA that was read is TGTGCAAGCAGCCAGAGGCAGAACCAAGACACCCAGTAC. Protein: CASSQRQNQDTQY. The full CDR3 reads CASSQRQNQDTQYF. The chain recombines TRBV16 with TRBJ2-5; D unresolved. The observed sequence ends 1 residue before the CDR3 terminus, with the missing tail filled in from the germline J gene. The CDR3 contains 14 residues. The V gene lost 5 bases and the J gene lost 0 bases, with 9 bases spanning the gap. The V gene's germline CDR1 is SGHSA and CDR2 FRNQAP.

With regard to this clone: The listed genes are named as in mouse. The DNA ends 1 residue before the CDR3 does, and the rest of the CDR3 is filled in from the germline J gene. V usage is TRBV13-3 and J usage is TRBJ1-5; D perhaps matches TRBD1 (5 bases). V lost 4 bases, J lost 0 bases, and 8 bases lay in between. Germline CDR1 NNHDY, CDR2 SYVADS. The CDR3 totals 14 residues. Partial CDR3 DNA: TGTGCCAGCAGTCGACAGTATAACAACCAGGCTCCGCTT. Its translation: CASSRQYNNQAPL. The CDR3 reads in full as CASSRQYNNQAPLF.

A note on this clone: Here the gene names and germline are mouse. The missing CDR3 end, 1 residue past where the read stops, is filled in from the germline J gene. J is TRBJ2-1 and V is TRBV1; D is perhaps TRBD2 (5 bases). Between the trimmed V and J ends, which lost 3 bases and 1 base, there was a span of 7 bases. The germline gives CDR1 NSQYPW, CDR2 LRSPGD (reference sequence). This CDR3 comprises 14 residues. CDR3 DNA (partial): TGCACCTGCAGTGCTGGGGAGAACTATGCTGAGCAGTTC. This sequence encodes CTCSAGENYAEQF. The entire CDR3 reads CTCSAGENYAEQFF.